This paragraph covers one T cell receptor (beta chain) sequence. What it binds is unknown. The sample is drawn from a study of cytomegalovirus exposure and HLA in healthy donors. Overall study findings and caveats: Looking again later, the authors saw that most CMV-associated TCR beta chains seemed HLA-restricted. A later analysis linked a missense variant in DCLRE1C to the trimming of TCR beta V and J genes. TCR beta sequences numbering 16,951 were associated with HLA alleles at 0.05 false discovery rate in a later analysis. In a later analysis, DRB1 alleles had the most associated TCRs; HLA-C alleles the fewest.

Germline-derived CDR1 and CDR2 are MNHNS and SASEGT. The ends were cut back, 7 bases at V and 11 bases at J, with 18 bases in the middle. This CDR3 spans 13 amino acids. PCR used 60 Vbeta primers and 13 Jbeta primers. Repertoires were generated with immunoSEQ multiplex PCR, while TCRdb's copy carries only in-frame clones and drops some. The data show fewer than 250,000 clones, with over 75% seen just once and about 9.4% held by the top ten. This sequence joins TRBV6-1 and TRBJ2-1; possible D gene TRBD1, 5 bases. The sequence derives from a woman aged 45-60 years in good health and CMV-seropositive. The sequenced sample consisted of PBMCs. This chain's CDR3 is CASTRVDNEQQFF. The CDR3, as DNA: TGTGCCAGCACCAGGGTTGACAATGAGCAGCAGTTCTTC.